This T cell receptor (beta chain) derives from a study of CD8+ T cells in alopecia areata. Overall study results and limits: Affected scalp, especially in alopecia totalis/universalis, had a higher clonality than normal scalp did.

Treatment denoted: oral pan-JAK inhibitor, 5-10 mg twice daily. The germline V gene encodes CDR1 SGHNT and CDR2 YYREEE (reference sequence). V was clipped by 0 bases and J by 4 bases; unmatched bases: 3. The CDR3 consists of 14 residues. The sequencing template was cDNA reverse transcribed from extracted RNA. Profiled with immunoSEQ multiplex PCR; TCRdb holds only in-frame clones, not every one. The sample includes 100,000 to 150,000 clones, about 59% seen only once; the top ten take around 5.7%. With regard to this clone: Antigen: not known.

The sequence came from a human donor with alopecia areata. The starting material was CD4+ T cells sorted from blood, obtained at week 4, from a patient treated with tofacitinib. V usage is TRBV5-4 and J usage is TRBJ2-5; 7 bases agree with TRBD2. The CDR3 nucleotides are TGTGCCAGCAGCTTGGGCGGGAGTCGAGAGACCCAGTACTTC. It encodes CASSLGGSRETQYF.